This TCR beta chain was observed in a study of OX40 agonist ivuxolimab in advanced cancers. Study context: An agonistic human IgG2 monoclonal antibody against OX40 (CD134) was given.

Patients with autoimmune history or systemic immunosuppression were excluded. This CDR3 contains 16 residues. Looked up from germline, CDR1 is MNHEY and CDR2 is SMNVEV (reference sequence). The trim removed 5 bases at V and 0 bases at J, leaving 7 bases unmatched. Only in-frame clones appear in the TCRdb table, and some are missing; sequencing was by immunoSEQ multiplex PCR. In the table there are about 68,000 clones, 80% to 90% of which are singletons. Specimen: CD4+ or CD8+ T cells sorted from blood, collected in a trial of the OX40 agonist ivuxolimab. This TCR was recovered from an adult with an advanced solid tumor such as melanoma, head and neck, liver or kidney cancer. The J gene is TRBJ2-3, the V gene TRBV27, with 8 bases fitting TRBD2. CDR3 in DNA: TGTGCCAGCAGTGTCAGGGGCGGGAGGAGCACAGATACGCAGTATTTT. Protein: CASSVRGGRSTDTQYF.